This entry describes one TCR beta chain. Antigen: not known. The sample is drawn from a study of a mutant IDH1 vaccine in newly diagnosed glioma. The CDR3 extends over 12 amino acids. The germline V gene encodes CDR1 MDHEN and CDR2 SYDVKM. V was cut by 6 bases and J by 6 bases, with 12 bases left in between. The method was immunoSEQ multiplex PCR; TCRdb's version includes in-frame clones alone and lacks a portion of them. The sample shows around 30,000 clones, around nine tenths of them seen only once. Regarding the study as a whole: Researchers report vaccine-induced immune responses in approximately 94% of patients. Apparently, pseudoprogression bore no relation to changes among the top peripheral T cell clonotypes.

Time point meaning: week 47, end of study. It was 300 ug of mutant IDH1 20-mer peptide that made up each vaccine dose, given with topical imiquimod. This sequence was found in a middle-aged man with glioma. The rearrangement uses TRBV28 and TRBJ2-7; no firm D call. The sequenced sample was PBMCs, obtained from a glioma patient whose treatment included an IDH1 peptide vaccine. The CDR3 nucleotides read TGTGCCAGCAGATTACAATACTCCGAGCAGTACTTC. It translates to CASRLQYSEQYF.